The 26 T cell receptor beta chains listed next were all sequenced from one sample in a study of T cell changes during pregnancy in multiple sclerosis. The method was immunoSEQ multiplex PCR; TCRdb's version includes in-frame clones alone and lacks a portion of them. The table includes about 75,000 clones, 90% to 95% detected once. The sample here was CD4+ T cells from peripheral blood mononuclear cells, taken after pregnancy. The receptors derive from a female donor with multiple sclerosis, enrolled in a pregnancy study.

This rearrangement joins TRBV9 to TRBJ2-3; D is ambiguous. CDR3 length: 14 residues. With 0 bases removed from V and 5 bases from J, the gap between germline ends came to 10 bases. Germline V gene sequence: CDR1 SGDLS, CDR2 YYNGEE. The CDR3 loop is CASSVAPGGDTQYF. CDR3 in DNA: TGTGCCAGCAGCGTAGCCCCCGGCGGAGATACGCAGTATTTT.

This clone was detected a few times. This chain's CDR3 is CASSPGRTGNTIYF. The CDR3 nucleotides read TGCGCCAGCAGCCCGGGTCGTACTGGAAACACCATATATTTT. V gene TRBV5-1 combines with J gene TRBJ1-3; D gene uncertain. The CDR3 covers 14 residues. Germline CDR1 is SGHRS and CDR2 is YFSETQ. The V end lost 4 bases, the J end lost 2 bases, and 10 bases lay between the germline ends. Complete variable domain (other parts from reference TRBV5-1 and TRBJ1-3): KAGVTQTPRYLIKTRGQQVTLSCSPISGHRSVSWYQQTPGQGLQFLFEYFSETQRNKGNFPGRFSGRQFSNSRSEMNVSTLELGDSALYLCASSPGRTGNTIYFGEGSWLTVV.

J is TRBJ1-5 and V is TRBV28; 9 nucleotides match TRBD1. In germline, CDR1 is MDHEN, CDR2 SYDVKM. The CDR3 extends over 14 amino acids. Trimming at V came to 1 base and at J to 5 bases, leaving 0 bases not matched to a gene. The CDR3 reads CASSLYRGHQPQHF. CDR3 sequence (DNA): TGTGCCAGCAGTTTATACAGGGGGCATCAGCCCCAGCATTTT.

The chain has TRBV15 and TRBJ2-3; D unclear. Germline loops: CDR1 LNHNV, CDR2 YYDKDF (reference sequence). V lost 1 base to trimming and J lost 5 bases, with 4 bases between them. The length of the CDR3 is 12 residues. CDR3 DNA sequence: TGTGCCACCAGCAGAGCACTAGATACGCAGTATTTT. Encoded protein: CATSRALDTQYF.

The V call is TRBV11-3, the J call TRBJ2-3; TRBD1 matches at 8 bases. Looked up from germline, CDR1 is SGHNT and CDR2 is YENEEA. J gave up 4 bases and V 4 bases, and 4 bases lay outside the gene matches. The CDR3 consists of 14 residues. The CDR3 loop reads CASSSGQGADTQYF. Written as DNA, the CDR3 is TGTGCCAGCAGCTCCGGACAGGGTGCAGATACGCAGTATTTT.

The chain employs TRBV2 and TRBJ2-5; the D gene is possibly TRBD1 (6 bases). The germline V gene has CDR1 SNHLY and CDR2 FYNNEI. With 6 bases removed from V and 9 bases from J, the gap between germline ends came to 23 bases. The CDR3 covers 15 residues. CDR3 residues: CASSSGDTGFGAQYF. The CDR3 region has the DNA TGTGCCAGCAGCTCAGGGGATACGGGTTTTGGGGCCCAGTACTTC.

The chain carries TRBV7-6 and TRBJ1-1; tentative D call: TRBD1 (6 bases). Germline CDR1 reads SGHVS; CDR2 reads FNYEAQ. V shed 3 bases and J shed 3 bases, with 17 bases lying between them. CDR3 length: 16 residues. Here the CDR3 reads CASSFPGVVEDTEAFF. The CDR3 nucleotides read TGTGCCAGCAGCTTTCCAGGGGTGGTGGAGGACACTGAAGCTTTCTTT.

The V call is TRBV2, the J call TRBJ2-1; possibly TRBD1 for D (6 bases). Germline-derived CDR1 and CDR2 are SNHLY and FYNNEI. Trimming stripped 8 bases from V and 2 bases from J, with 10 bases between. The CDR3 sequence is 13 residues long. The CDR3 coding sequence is TGTGCCAGCCTCCGGGACACCTACAATGAGCAGTTCTTC. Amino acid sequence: CASLRDTYNEQFF.

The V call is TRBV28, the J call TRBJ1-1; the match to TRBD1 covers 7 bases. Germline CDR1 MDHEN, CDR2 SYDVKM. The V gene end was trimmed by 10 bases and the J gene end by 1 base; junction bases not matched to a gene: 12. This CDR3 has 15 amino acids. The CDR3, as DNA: TGTGCCATCCGGGACAGACCCAGGCCGAACACTGAAGCTTTCTTT. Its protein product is CAIRDRPRPNTEAFF. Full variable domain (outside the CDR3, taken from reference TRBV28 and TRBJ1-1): DVKVTQSSRYLVKRTGEKVFLECVQDMDHENMFWYRQDPGLGLRLIYFSYDVKMKEKGDIPEGYSVSREKKERFSLILESASTNQTSMYLCAIRDRPRPNTEAFFGQGTRLTVV.

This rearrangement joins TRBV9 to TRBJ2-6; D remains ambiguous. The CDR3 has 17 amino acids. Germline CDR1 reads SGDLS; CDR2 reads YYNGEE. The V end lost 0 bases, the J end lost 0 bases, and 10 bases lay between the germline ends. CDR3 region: CASSVGPASSGANVLTF. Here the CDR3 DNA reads TGTGCCAGCAGCGTAGGGCCCGCCAGCTCTGGGGCCAACGTCCTGACTTTC.

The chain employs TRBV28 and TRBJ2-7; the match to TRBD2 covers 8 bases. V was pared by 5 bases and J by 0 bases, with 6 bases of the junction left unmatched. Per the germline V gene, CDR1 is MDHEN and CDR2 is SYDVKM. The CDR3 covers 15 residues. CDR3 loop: CASSGIAGSSYEQYF. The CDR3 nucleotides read TGTGCCAGCAGTGGTATAGCGGGGTCCTCCTACGAGCAGTACTTC.

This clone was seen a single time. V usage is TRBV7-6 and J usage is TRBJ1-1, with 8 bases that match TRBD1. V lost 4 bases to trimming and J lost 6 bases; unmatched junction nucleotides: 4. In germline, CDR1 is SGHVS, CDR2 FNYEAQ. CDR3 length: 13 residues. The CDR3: CASSSGTGAEAFF. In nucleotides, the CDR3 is TGTGCCAGCAGCTCCGGGACAGGCGCTGAAGCTTTCTTT.

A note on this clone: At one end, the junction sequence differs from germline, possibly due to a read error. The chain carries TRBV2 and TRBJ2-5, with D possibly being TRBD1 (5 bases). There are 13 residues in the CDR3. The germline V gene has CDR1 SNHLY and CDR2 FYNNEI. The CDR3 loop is CASSRDLQETRYF. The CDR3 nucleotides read TGTGCCAGCAGCAGGGATCTCCAAGAGACCCGGTACTTC.

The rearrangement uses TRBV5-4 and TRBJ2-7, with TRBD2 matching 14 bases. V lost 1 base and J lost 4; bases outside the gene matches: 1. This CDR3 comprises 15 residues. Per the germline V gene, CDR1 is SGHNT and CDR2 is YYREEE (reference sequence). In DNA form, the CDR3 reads TGTGCCAGCAGCTTGCGACTAGCGGGAGGGTACGAGCAGTACTTC. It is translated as CASSLRLAGGYEQYF.

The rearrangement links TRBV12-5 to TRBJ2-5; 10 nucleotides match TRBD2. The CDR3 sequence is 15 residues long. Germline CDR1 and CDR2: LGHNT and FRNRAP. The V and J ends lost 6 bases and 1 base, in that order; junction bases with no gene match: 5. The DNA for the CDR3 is TGTGCTAGTGGCGTGGGGACTAGCGCCCAAGAGACCCAGTACTTC. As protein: CASGVGTSAQETQYF.

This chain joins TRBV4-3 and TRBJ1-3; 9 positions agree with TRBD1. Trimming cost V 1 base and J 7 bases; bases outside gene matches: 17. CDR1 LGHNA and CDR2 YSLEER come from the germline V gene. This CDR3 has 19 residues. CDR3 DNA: TGCGCCAGCAGCCAAGTCCTACAGGGGGCGATGGCCTTAGTCAACACCATATATTTT. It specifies CASSQVLQGAMALVNTIYF.

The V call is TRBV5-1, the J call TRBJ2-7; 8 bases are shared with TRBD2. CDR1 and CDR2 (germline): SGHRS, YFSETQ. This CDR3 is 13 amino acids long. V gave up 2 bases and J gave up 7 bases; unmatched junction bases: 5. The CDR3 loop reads CASSLAGVVEQYF. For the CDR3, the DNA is TGCGCCAGCAGCTTAGCGGGAGTAGTGGAGCAGTACTTC. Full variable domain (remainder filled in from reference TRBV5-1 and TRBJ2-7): KAGVTQTPRYLIKTRGQQVTLSCSPISGHRSVSWYQQTPGQGLQFLFEYFSETQRNKGNFPGRFSGRQFSNSRSEMNVSTLELGDSALYLCASSLAGVVEQYFGPGTRLTVT.

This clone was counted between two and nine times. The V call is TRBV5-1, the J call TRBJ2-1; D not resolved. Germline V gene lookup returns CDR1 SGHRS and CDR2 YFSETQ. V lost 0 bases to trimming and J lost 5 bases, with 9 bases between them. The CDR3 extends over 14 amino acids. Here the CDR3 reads CASSLALTNNEQFF. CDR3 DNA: TGCGCCAGCAGCTTGGCTCTAACGAACAATGAGCAGTTCTTC.

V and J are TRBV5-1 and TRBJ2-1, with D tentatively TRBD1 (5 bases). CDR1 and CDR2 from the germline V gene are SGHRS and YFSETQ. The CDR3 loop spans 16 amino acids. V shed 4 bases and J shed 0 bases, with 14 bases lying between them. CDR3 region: CASSPGSVSSYNEQFF. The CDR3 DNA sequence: TGCGCCAGCAGCCCAGGGTCGGTGAGCTCCTACAATGAGCAGTTCTTC.

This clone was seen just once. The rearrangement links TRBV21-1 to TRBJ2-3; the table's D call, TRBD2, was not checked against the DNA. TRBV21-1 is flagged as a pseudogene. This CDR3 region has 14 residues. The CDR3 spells CASSKVIRKDTQYF. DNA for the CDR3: TGTGCCAGCAGCAAAGTGATTAGAAAAGATACGCAGTATTTT.

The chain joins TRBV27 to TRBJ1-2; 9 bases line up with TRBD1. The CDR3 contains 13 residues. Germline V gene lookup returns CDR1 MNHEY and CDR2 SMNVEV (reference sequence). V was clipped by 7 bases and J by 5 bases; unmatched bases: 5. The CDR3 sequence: CASTLTGGYGYTF. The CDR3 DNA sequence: TGTGCCAGCACCCTGACAGGGGGGTATGGCTACACCTTC.

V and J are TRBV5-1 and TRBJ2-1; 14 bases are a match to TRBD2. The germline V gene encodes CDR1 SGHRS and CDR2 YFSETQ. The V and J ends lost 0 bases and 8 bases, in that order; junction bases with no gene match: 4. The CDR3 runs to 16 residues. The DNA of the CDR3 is TGCGCCAGCAGCTTGGTAGGGACTAGCGGGAGTGATGAGCAGTTCTTC. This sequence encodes CASSLVGTSGSDEQFF. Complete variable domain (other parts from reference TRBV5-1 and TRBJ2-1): KAGVTQTPRYLIKTRGQQVTLSCSPISGHRSVSWYQQTPGQGLQFLFEYFSETQRNKGNFPGRFSGRQFSNSRSEMNVSTLELGDSALYLCASSLVGTSGSDEQFFGPGTRLTVL.

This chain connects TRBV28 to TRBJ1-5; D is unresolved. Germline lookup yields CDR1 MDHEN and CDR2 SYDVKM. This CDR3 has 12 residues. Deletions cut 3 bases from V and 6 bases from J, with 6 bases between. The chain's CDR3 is CASSFGIQPQHF. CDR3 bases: TGTGCCAGCAGTTTCGGGATTCAGCCCCAGCATTTT.

The CDR3 spells CASSRVRAGHNEQFF. The CDR3, as DNA: TGTGCCAGCAGTCGGGTTCGGGCGGGTCACAATGAGCAGTTCTTC. The chain recombines TRBV2 with TRBJ2-1, with a tentative D call TRBD2 (5 bases). V lost 5 bases and J lost 5, with 16 bases in between. CDR3 length: 15 residues. Germline V gene lookup returns CDR1 SNHLY and CDR2 FYNNEI.

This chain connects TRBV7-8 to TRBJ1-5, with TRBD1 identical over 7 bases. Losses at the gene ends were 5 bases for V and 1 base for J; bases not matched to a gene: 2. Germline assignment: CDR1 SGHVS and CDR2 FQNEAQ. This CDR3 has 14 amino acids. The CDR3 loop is CASSDRDSNQPQHF. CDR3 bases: TGTGCCAGCAGCGACAGGGACAGCAATCAGCCCCAGCATTTT.

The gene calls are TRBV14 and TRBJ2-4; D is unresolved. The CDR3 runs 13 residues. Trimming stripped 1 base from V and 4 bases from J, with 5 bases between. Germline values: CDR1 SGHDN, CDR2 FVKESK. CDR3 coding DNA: TGTGCCAGCAGCCAAGGTCTTAAAAACATTCAGTACTTC. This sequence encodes CASSQGLKNIQYF.